Following are 32 T cell receptor beta chains from one sample sequenced in a study of blood T cell repertoires in COVID-19. Assay: immunoSEQ multiplex PCR; the TCRdb copy retains only in-frame clones and omits some. The sample contains under 300,000 clones, roughly 80% of which appear only once. Sequences were obtained from peripheral blood. These receptors were collected from a man in his sixties who had recovered from COVID-19.

The rearrangement joins TRBV18 to TRBJ1-6; D may be TRBD1 (6 bases). Germline V gives CDR1 KGHSH, CDR2 LQKENI. V was cut by 3 bases and J by 10 bases, with 16 bases left in between. CDR3 length: 15 amino acids. This CDR3 is CASSPSRGQNSPLHF. The CDR3 bases are TGTGCCAGCTCACCGTCACGAGGACAGAACTCACCCCTCCACTTT. The entire variable domain, with the rest obtained from reference TRBV18 and TRBJ1-6, is as follows: NAGVMQNPRHLVRRRGQEARLRCSPMKGHSHVYWYRQLPEEGLKFMVYLQKENIIDESGMPKERFSAEFPKEGPSILRIQQVVRGDSAAYFCASSPSRGQNSPLHFGNGTRLTVT.

V is TRBV29-1 and J is TRBJ2-3; 11 bases map to TRBD2. This CDR3 comprises 15 residues. CDR1 is SQVTM and CDR2 is ANQGSEA in the germline V gene. Germline trimming cut 7 bases from V and 2 bases from J; bases unmatched to any gene: 8. The CDR3 nucleotides are TGCAGCGCCGAGACTAGCGGGGTGACCACAGATACGCAGTATTTT. Translating gives CSAETSGVTTDTQYF.

The chain joins TRBV11-3 to TRBJ2-5; 11 nucleotides align to TRBD1. The CDR3 has 15 residues. The V segment lost 5 bases and the J segment 5 bases; nucleotides outside the gene matches: 7. Germline CDR1 and CDR2: SGHNT and YENEEA. In DNA form, the CDR3 reads TGTGCCAGCAGCCTGGGACAGGGGGGTGCGGAGACCCAGTACTTC. Protein product: CASSLGQGGAETQYF.

This chain joins TRBV28 and TRBJ2-5; D may be TRBD1 (5 bases). Germline V gene data show CDR1 as MDHEN and CDR2 as SYDVKM. This CDR3 is 15 amino acids long. The germline V and J ends were trimmed by 6 bases and 4 bases, with 18 bases remaining between them. In DNA form, the CDR3 reads TGTGCCAGCAGGTCCGGACAAAAAGTGATAGAGACCCAGTACTTC. Translated, it gives CASRSGQKVIETQYF.

The rearrangement joins TRBV3-1 (or the pseudogene TRBV3-2) to TRBJ1-1; TRBD1 agrees at 8 bases. The length of the CDR3 is 15 residues. The V and J ends lost 1 base and 5 bases, in that order; junction bases with no gene match: 6. The V gene's germline CDR1 is LGHDT and CDR2 YNNKEL (reference sequence). The CDR3 loop is CASSQGNRGSTEAFF. The CDR3 nucleotides read TGTGCCAGCAGCCAAGGCAACAGGGGGTCGACTGAAGCTTTCTTT.

This chain links TRBV19 with TRBJ2-7, with D possibly matching TRBD1 (6 bases). Germline V CDR1 and CDR2: LNHDA, SQIVND (reference sequence). The CDR3 is made up of 17 amino acids. V lost 4 bases, J lost 0 bases, and 19 bases lay in between. CDR3 protein: CASSNKPGHISSYEQYF. The CDR3 bases are TGTGCCAGTAGTAACAAACCGGGACACATTAGCTCCTACGAGCAGTACTTC.

The CDR3 sequence: CASSLARTSGFNNEQFF. The CDR3 coding sequence is TGTGCCAGCAGCTTGGCCCGGACTAGCGGGTTCAACAATGAGCAGTTCTTC. V gene TRBV5-8 combines with J gene TRBJ2-1, with 11 bases that match TRBD2. The CDR3 runs 17 residues. The V segment lost 0 bases and the J segment 5 bases; nucleotides outside the gene matches: 7. Germline V lookup: CDR1 SGHTS, CDR2 YDEGEE.

The V gene is TRBV9, the J gene TRBJ2-3; 11 bases fit TRBD2. Per the germline V gene, CDR1 is SGDLS and CDR2 is YYNGEE. The CDR3 covers 14 residues. The V segment lost 4 bases and the J segment 4 bases; nucleotides outside the gene matches: 2. CDR3 loop: CASSTSGSADTQYF. The DNA for the CDR3 is TGTGCCAGCAGCACTAGCGGGAGTGCAGATACGCAGTATTTT.

The gene calls are TRBV5-4 and TRBJ2-3; 7 positions match TRBD2. Germline CDR1 is SGHNT and CDR2 is YYREEE (reference sequence). The CDR3 is 15 amino acids. Germline trimming cut 1 base from V and 4 bases from J; bases unmatched to any gene: 6. The CDR3 loop reads CASSLRRETADTQYF. CDR3 in DNA: TGTGCCAGCAGCTTGAGGCGGGAGACCGCAGATACGCAGTATTTT.

V usage is TRBV10-2 and J usage is TRBJ2-3; no definite D call. Per the germline V gene, CDR1 is WSHSY and CDR2 is SAAADI. The CDR3 runs 14 residues. The germline V and J ends were trimmed by 6 bases and 1 base, with 11 bases remaining between them. The CDR3 bases are TGCGCCAGCAGCGACTTCGGTGGCACAGATACGCAGTATTTT. It is translated as CASSDFGGTDTQYF.

The chain links TRBV23-1 to TRBJ2-2, with D possibly TRBD1 on 5 matching bases. TRBV23-1 is an open reading frame whose function is uncertain. Between the trimmed V and J ends, which lost 7 bases and 1 base, there was a span of 19 bases. CDR3 size: 17 residues. CDR3 nucleotides: TGCGCCAGCACCGCGAGTTGGACAAACAGGAACACCGGGGAGCTGTTTTTT. Residues: CASTASWTNRNTGELFF.

The table lists this clone with a count of one. The V gene is TRBV30, the J gene TRBJ2-1; TRBD2 aligns across 11 bases. The CDR3 extends over 14 amino acids. With 3 bases clipped from V and 10 bases from J, the junction kept 8 bases outside the gene matches. CDR1 GTSNPN and CDR2 SVGIG come from the germline V gene (reference sequence). In DNA form, the CDR3 reads TGTGCCTGGAGACCCGGGACTAGCGGCACGGAGCAGTTCTTC. Protein product: CAWRPGTSGTEQFF.

The chain combines TRBV30 with TRBJ2-7, with TRBD2 matching over 7 bases. Trimming at V came to 4 bases and at J to 3 bases, leaving 6 bases not matched to a gene. The CDR3 extends over 13 amino acids. Germline V gene sequence: CDR1 GTSNPN, CDR2 SVGIG (reference sequence). The CDR3 nucleotides read TGTGCCTGGAAGAAAGCGGGACTCTACGAGCAGTACTTC. Translating it yields CAWKKAGLYEQYF.

About this clone: One end of the junction is discordant with germline, which a read error may explain. This rearrangement joins TRBV19 to TRBJ1-4; tentative D call: TRBD1 (6 bases). The CDR3 is 14 amino acids. Per the germline V gene, CDR1 is LNHDA and CDR2 is SQIVND (reference sequence). The CDR3 DNA sequence: TGTGCCGGTAGCACAGGGTGGGCTAATGAAAAACTGTTTTTT. Translation: CAGSTGWANEKLFF.

The rearrangement links TRBV10-2 to TRBJ2-2, with D possibly being TRBD2 (6 bases). V was trimmed by 6 bases and J by 1 base, leaving 12 bases between them. Germline lookup yields CDR1 WSHSY and CDR2 SAAADI. The CDR3 is made up of 15 amino acids. The CDR3 loop reads CASRTQGLNTGELFF. The CDR3 region has the DNA TGCGCCAGCAGAACCCAGGGACTGAACACCGGGGAGCTGTTTTTT.

This clone was found a few times. V and J are TRBV2 and TRBJ2-3; 8 nucleotides align to TRBD1. CDR1 is SNHLY, CDR2 FYNNEI, per germline. With V trimmed by 5 bases and J by 2 bases, 6 bases remained unmatched. The CDR3 contains 15 residues. CDR3 region: CASSLRGPNTDTQYF. The CDR3 DNA sequence: TGTGCCAGCAGTCTCAGGGGGCCGAACACAGATACGCAGTATTTT.

The chain joins TRBV19 to TRBJ1-6; the D is unclear. Germline V CDR1 and CDR2: LNHDA, SQIVND (reference sequence). V lost 4 bases and J lost 8, with 12 bases in between. The CDR3 contains 14 residues. CDR3 in amino acids: CASSSPSGDSPLHF. The CDR3 DNA sequence: TGTGCCAGTAGTAGCCCCTCCGGGGATTCACCCCTCCACTTT.

This rearrangement joins TRBV19 to TRBJ1-6; the D is unclear. In germline, CDR1 is LNHDA, CDR2 SQIVND (reference sequence). V shed 5 bases and J shed 7 bases, with 6 bases lying between them. The CDR3 contains 12 residues. The CDR3 sequence: CASSAGNSPLHF. CDR3 coding DNA: TGTGCCAGTAGTGCGGGGAATTCACCCCTCCACTTT. Full variable domain (rest looked up from reference TRBV19 and TRBJ1-6): DGGITQSPKYLFRKEGQNVTLSCEQNLNHDAMYWYRQDPGQGLRLIYYSQIVNDFQKGDIAEGYSVSREKKESFPLTVTSAQKNPTAFYLCASSAGNSPLHFGNGTRLTVT.

V is TRBV28 and J is TRBJ1-3; TRBD1 agrees at 8 bases. Germline-derived CDR1 and CDR2 are MDHEN and SYDVKM. Unmatched junction bases numbered 14, after V lost 7 bases and J lost 3 bases. The CDR3 is 17 residues long. CDR3 in amino acids: CASIAGTGPMGGNTIYF. Here the CDR3 DNA reads TGTGCCAGCATCGCCGGGACAGGCCCTATGGGTGGAAACACCATATATTTT.

The rearrangement links TRBV2 to TRBJ1-3, with a weak D call TRBD1 (6 bases). Germline CDR1 reads SNHLY; CDR2 reads FYNNEI. V was shortened by 2 bases and J by 9 bases, with 14 bases between the two germline ends. The CDR3 has 14 amino acids. The CDR3 spells CASSEQDSYRTIYF. The CDR3 region has the DNA TGTGCCAGCAGTGAACAGGACAGCTATCGCACCATATATTTT.

This clone has only one observation. This chain uses TRBV6-2 or TRBV6-3 with TRBJ2-7; 9 positions match TRBD2. Germline V lookup: CDR1 MNHEY, CDR2 SVGEGT. Trimming at V came to 4 bases and at J to 4 bases, leaving 8 bases not matched to a gene. The CDR3 extends over 15 amino acids. CDR3 in DNA: TGTGCCAGCAGTTCCTATTCGAGCGGGAGGTACGAGCAGTACTTC. Its translation is CASSSYSSGRYEQYF.

This clone was observed once. The V call is TRBV19, the J call TRBJ1-3; no clear D gene. The CDR3 runs to 12 residues. In germline, CDR1 is LNHDA, CDR2 SQIVND (reference sequence). The ends were cut back, 11 bases at V and 9 bases at J, with 17 bases in the middle. CDR3: CAGNEGRSTIYF. CDR3 nucleotides: TGTGCCGGGAACGAGGGCCGGAGCACCATATATTTT.

This clone was seen just once. The rearrangement joins TRBV3-1 (or the pseudogene TRBV3-2) to TRBJ2-5; 9 nucleotides match TRBD1. Trimming took 1 base from V and 7 from J; bases not matched to a gene: 10. The germline CDR1 and CDR2 sequences are LGHDT and YNNKEL (reference sequence). The CDR3 totals 16 residues. The CDR3 sequence: CASSQGIQDRGGTQYF. The CDR3 coding sequence is TGTGCCAGCAGCCAAGGTATCCAGGACAGGGGAGGGACCCAGTACTTC.

This chain joins TRBV5-6 and TRBJ2-7, with 8 bases lining up with TRBD1. CDR3 length equals 15 residues. V shed 6 bases, J shed 2 bases, and the junction held 10 bases outside the gene matches. The germline CDR1 and CDR2 sequences are SGHDT and YYEEEE. The CDR3 coding sequence is TGTGCCAGCACCAATGACAGGGGTCTTACCTACGAGCAGTACTTC. Amino acids: CASTNDRGLTYEQYF.

J is TRBJ1-5 and V is TRBV5-1; D is possibly TRBD1 (5 bases). This CDR3 has 14 residues. Germline lookup yields CDR1 SGHRS and CDR2 YFSETQ. Trimming left V 4 bases short and J 5 bases short, with 13 bases between. CDR3 sequence reads: CASSPGLKDQPQHF. DNA for the CDR3: TGCGCCAGCAGCCCGGGACTGAAGGATCAGCCCCAGCATTTT.

The chain is built from TRBV7-2 and TRBJ1-2; D possibly corresponds to TRBD1 (5 bases). The ends were cut back, 6 bases at V and 7 bases at J, with 9 bases in the middle. The germline V gene encodes CDR1 SGHTA and CDR2 FQGNSA. This CDR3 is 11 amino acids long. CDR3 coding DNA: TGTGCCAGCAGGTCAGGGTCTGGCTACACCTTC. Its translation: CASRSGSGYTF. The variable domain in full, completed from reference TRBV7-2 and TRBJ1-2, reads GAGVSQSPSNKVTEKGKDVELRCDPISGHTALYWYRQSLGQGLEFLIYFQGNSAPDKSGLPSDRFSAERTGGSVSTLTIQRTQQEDSAVYLCASRSGSGYTFGSGTRLTVV.

The rearrangement links TRBV3-1 (or the pseudogene TRBV3-2) to TRBJ2-1; 7 bases are shared with TRBD2. V shed 0 bases, J shed 0 bases, and the junction held 8 bases outside the gene matches. In germline, CDR1 is LGHDT, CDR2 YNNKEL (reference sequence). The CDR3 totals 18 residues. The DNA of the CDR3 is TGTGCCAGCAGCCAAGATGGGCTAGCGGTAGTCTCCTACAATGAGCAGTTCTTC. Its translation: CASSQDGLAVVSYNEQFF.

J is TRBJ1-5 and V is TRBV6-4; D gene unclear. With 6 bases removed from V and 5 bases from J, the gap between germline ends came to 5 bases. Germline V gene lookup returns CDR1 MRHNA and CDR2 SNTAGT. The length of the CDR3 is 11 residues. CDR3 DNA sequence: TGTGCCAGCAGGTTATATCAGCCCCAGCATTTT. It specifies CASRLYQPQHF.

The chain recombines TRBV28 with TRBJ2-1; D may be TRBD2 (7 bases). V lost 1 base, J lost 4 bases, and 11 bases lay in between. CDR3 length equals 15 residues. Germline V CDR1 and CDR2: MDHEN, SYDVKM. CDR3 in DNA: TGTGCCAGCAGTTTATCGGCGGGGGCTTACAATGAGCAGTTCTTC. The encoded protein is CASSLSAGAYNEQFF.

This clone was seen just once. J is TRBJ1-2 and V is TRBV10-3, with D hard to call. The V end was cut by 2 bases, the J end by 0 bases, with 7 bases between. CDR1 and CDR2 from the germline V gene are ENHRY and SYGVKD. The CDR3 extends over 14 amino acids. In DNA form, the CDR3 reads TGTGCCATCAGTGAGGGAGGGACTAACTATGGCTACACCTTC. Its protein is CAISEGGTNYGYTF.

This clone was seen many times. The genes are TRBV19 and TRBJ1-1; 10 bases map to TRBD1. The CDR3 is 12 amino acids. The V and J ends lost 6 bases and 12 bases, in that order; junction bases with no gene match: 7. The V gene's germline CDR1 is LNHDA and CDR2 SQIVND (reference sequence). The CDR3 DNA reads as TGTGCCAGTAGCGACTTGGGACAGGGGTCTTTCTTT. It specifies CASSDLGQGSFF.

This chain joins TRBV5-6 and TRBJ2-3; D gene uncertain. The CDR3 length is 15 residues. CDR1 and CDR2 (germline): SGHDT, YYEEEE. V lost 3 bases and J lost 2, with 13 bases in between. The CDR3 coding sequence is TGTGCCAGCAGCTCCCTCGCGGTACTCACAGATACGCAGTATTTT. Protein sequence: CASSSLAVLTDTQYF.